This T cell receptor (beta chain) was recorded in a study of cytomegalovirus exposure and HLA in healthy donors. In germline, CDR1 is SGHTA, CDR2 FQGNSA. The CDR3 extends over 12 amino acids. V was clipped by 0 bases and J by 6 bases, with 3 bases between them. In the PCR, 60 Vbeta and 13 Jbeta primers were used. Clones were sequenced by immunoSEQ multiplex PCR, and TCRdb holds only the in-frame ones, with some missing. The data contain approximately 150,000 clones, roughly four fifths of them seen just once; the ten biggest clones take up around 10%. The chain carries TRBV7-2 and TRBJ1-3; no definite D call. The sample comprised PBMCs. The TCR was taken from a man over 45 in good health and CMV-seropositive. The CDR3 loop reads CASSLAQNTIYF. DNA of the CDR3: TGTGCCAGCAGCTTAGCCCAAAACACCATATATTTT.